These 15 T cell receptor beta chains were sequenced from one sample in a study of blood T cells in healthy people across ages. Using a J-beta primer mix together with a sample-barcoded 5' primer, a second PCR was run for roughly 7 to 11 cycles. TCRdb recomputed calls from the 5' RACE reads with MiXCR, one row per CDR3 protein. The repertoire holds 600,000 or so distinct CDR3 sequences, about 30% seen once, with 15% to 17% in the top ten. The specimen sequenced was blood. These receptors were obtained from a woman aged 80 or older in good health.

This clonotype came up many times. The J gene is TRBJ1-5, the V gene TRBV24-1, with TRBD1 identical over 9 bases. CDR1 is KGHDR, CDR2 SFDVKD, per germline. This CDR3 is 18 amino acids long. Trimming cost V 3 bases and J 5 bases; bases outside gene matches: 13. The CDR3 loop is CATSDDPPPDRGYQPQHF. CDR3 bases: TGTGCCACCAGTGATGACCCTCCTCCTGACAGGGGGTATCAGCCCCAGCATTTT.

The chain links TRBV6-5 to TRBJ1-1, with 8 positions matching TRBD1. This CDR3 is built from 14 residues. Germline CDR1 reads MNHEY; CDR2 reads SVGAGI. J was trimmed by 0 bases and V by 5 bases; bases with no gene match: 2. In DNA form, the CDR3 reads TGTGCCAGCAGTCAGACAGGGGTGAACACTGAAGCTTTCTTT. It yields the protein CASSQTGVNTEAFF.

This clonotype showed up many times. J is TRBJ2-7 and V is TRBV29-1; D possibly matches TRBD1 or TRBD2 (5 bases each). Trimming shortened V by 7 bases and J by 1 base, and 14 bases separated the two germline ends. Per germline, CDR1 SQVTM and CDR2 ANQGSEA. This CDR3 spans 13 amino acids. The CDR3 is CSATPGGSYEQYF. The CDR3 DNA sequence: TGCAGCGCCACACCTGGGGGTTCCTACGAGCAGTACTTC.

This clonotype was seen a few times. A much larger clone differs by one base, so this may be a read error. J is TRBJ2-5 and V is TRBV12-3 or TRBV12-4, with a weak D call TRBD2 (5 bases). This CDR3 region has 15 residues. V dropped 2 bases and J dropped 0 bases, with 10 bases sitting between them. CDR3 DNA sequence: TGTGCCAGCAGTTTATGCTCCGGGAACCAAGAGACCCAGTACTTC. Translated, it gives CASSLCSGNQETQYF.

The chain is built from TRBV7-6 and TRBJ2-4; no clear D. TRBJ2-7 explains the end of the DNA better; the J call may be wrong. The CDR3 loop spans 14 amino acids. The germline gives CDR1 SGHVS, CDR2 FNYEAQ. As DNA, the CDR3 is TGTGCCAGCAGCTTATTACAGTCCCTAAACGAGCAGTACTTC. Amino acid sequence: CASSLLQSLNEQYF.

With respect to this clonotype: A clone one base away is much larger, so this may be a read error. J is TRBJ2-1 and V is TRBV5-1, with 9 bases identical to TRBD2. Trimming removed 7 bases from V and 5 bases from J; junction bases left unmatched: 7. Looked up from germline, CDR1 is SGHRS and CDR2 is YFSETQ. This CDR3 is 14 amino acids long. CDR3 loop: CASAGLANHNEQFF. The DNA of the CDR3 is TGCGCCAGCGCCGGACTAGCGAACCACAATGAGCAGTTCTTC.

The rearrangement joins TRBV5-1 to TRBJ2-7; 9 nucleotides match TRBD2. With 2 bases clipped from V and 1 base from J, the junction kept 7 bases outside the gene matches. This CDR3 comprises 16 residues. The V gene's germline CDR1 is SGHRS and CDR2 YFSETQ. The DNA of the CDR3 is TGCGCCAGCAGCTTATTCAGCGGGGGGCTATCCTACGAGCAGTACTTC. This gives the protein CASSLFSGGLSYEQYF.

The rearrangement uses TRBV20-1 and TRBJ2-4; 8 positions match TRBD1. V shed 0 bases, J shed 1 base, and the junction held 8 bases outside the gene matches. Germline-derived CDR1 and CDR2 are DFQATT and SNEGSKA (reference sequence). The CDR3 loop spans 17 amino acids. In nucleotides, the CDR3 is TGCAGTGCTAGAGATCTGTTGAGGGACAGGGCCAAAAACATTCAGTACTTC. Its translation: CSARDLLRDRAKNIQYF.

J is TRBJ1-2 and V is TRBV5-1; the D is unclear. The germline gives CDR1 SGHRS, CDR2 YFSETQ. Trimming removed 2 bases at V and 4 bases at J, with 9 bases between. This CDR3 spans 13 amino acids. The CDR3 DNA reads as TGCGCCAGCAGCTTCGAAAGTTCCTATGGCTACACCTTC. The encoded protein is CASSFESSYGYTF. Based on the CDR3 plus reference TRBV5-1 and TRBJ1-2, the full variable domain is KAGVTQTPRYLIKTRGQQVTLSCSPISGHRSVSWYQQTPGQGLQFLFEYFSETQRNKGNFPGRFSGRQFSNSRSEMNVSTLELGDSALYLCASSFESSYGYTFGSGTRLTVV.

This rearrangement joins TRBV27 to TRBJ1-1; possibly TRBD1 for D (5 bases). Trimming took off 0 bases at V and 6 bases at J, with 8 bases between the two ends. Germline assignment: CDR1 MNHEY and CDR2 SMNVEV (reference sequence). There are 13 residues in the CDR3. CDR3 nucleotide sequence: TGTGCCAGCAGTTTATCCCCAGGGTCTGAAGCTTTCTTT. Its translation: CASSLSPGSEAFF.

This clonotype was detected many times. This chain connects TRBV7-2 to TRBJ1-1, with D perhaps matching TRBD1 (5 bases). CDR1 and CDR2 (germline): SGHTA, FQGNSA. The CDR3 runs 14 residues. V was pared by 8 bases and J by 3 bases, with 16 bases between. The chain's CDR3 is CASGRDGRDTEAFF. In DNA, the CDR3 is TGTGCCAGCGGAAGGGACGGACGGGACACTGAAGCTTTCTTT.

The gene calls are TRBV5-1 and TRBJ1-2; D may be TRBD1 (5 bases). Germline CDR1 is SGHRS and CDR2 is YFSETQ. V shed 0 bases and J shed 4 bases, with 10 bases lying between them. The CDR3 spans 14 residues. The CDR3 region is CASSLEIDSYGYTF. The CDR3 bases are TGCGCCAGCAGCTTGGAGATTGACAGCTATGGCTACACCTTC.

A remark on this clonotype: This clone may be a read error of a much larger clone one base away. This rearrangement joins TRBV7-2 to TRBJ2-1; 12 nucleotides agree with TRBD2. The J call is in doubt because the DNA end fits TRBJ2-7 better. CDR1 is SGHTA, CDR2 FQGNSA, per germline. The CDR3 sequence is 17 residues long. The CDR3 protein is CASSLEASGGAYNEQYF. DNA of the CDR3: TGTGCCAGCAGCTTAGAGGCTAGCGGGGGGGCCTACAATGAGCAGTACTTC.

Many counts were recorded for this clonotype. The V and J genes are TRBV7-8 and TRBJ1-2; 8 bases map to TRBD1. The germline gives CDR1 SGHVS, CDR2 FQNEAQ. V trimming: 4 bases; J trimming: 5 bases; junction bases outside the gene matches: 9. This CDR3 region has 15 residues. CDR3 DNA: TGTGCCAGCAGCTCGACAGGGGCCTCTCATTATGGCTACACCTTC. Translated, it gives CASSSTGASHYGYTF.

The J gene is TRBJ2-7, the V gene TRBV5-1, with D possibly being TRBD1 (6 bases). The V end lost 4 bases, the J end lost 2 bases, and 13 bases lay between the germline ends. This CDR3 is 14 amino acids long. CDR1 SGHRS and CDR2 YFSETQ come from the germline V gene. The CDR3 DNA reads TGCGCCAGCAGCGTGACAGGACTTCCCTACGAGCAGTACTTC. Amino acids: CASSVTGLPYEQYF.